This T cell receptor (beta chain) appears in the sequencing data of a study of siplizumab effects on memory and regulatory T cells (dated by TCRdb to the late 2010s). Study-level background: The effect of the anti-CD2 antibody siplizumab on alloreactive T-cell subsets was examined in allogeneic mixed lymphocyte reactions constructed from human PBMCs. Paper-wide results and their limitations: Greater diversity appeared to be present in unstimulated naive T cells than in memory T cells, and a substantial contribution to the alloresponse seemed to be made by naive cells. Of the alloreactive CD4+ clones that could be mapped, the Treg-derived share averaged almost 70% with siplizumab compared with around 27% in control reactions. The suppressive function of proliferating Tregs from siplizumab cultures was not functionally confirmed. The cumulative frequency of alloreactive sequences that could be traced back to unstimulated CD4+ memory T cells was significantly reduced by siplizumab. Because sequences below about 10^-5 frequency were poorly captured, only a minor fraction of alloreactive clones could be mapped to unstimulated subsets. About 75-95% of proliferating CD4+ or CD8+ clones could not be given a naive or memory phenotype.

Sorted unstimulated T cells and proliferating T cells recovered from mixed lymphocyte reactions underwent TCRbeta CDR3 sequencing. Fresh whole blood from some eleven HLA-typed healthy donors was used to isolate PBMCs. To map where alloreactive clones came from, CD4+ non-regulatory T cells in the unstimulated state were FACS-sorted. As regards this clone: This receptor's antigen is unknown. No much larger clone is present one base from it, and per-base qualities are unavailable.

From the germline V gene (reference sequence), CDR1 is MNHEY and CDR2 is SMNVEV. V is shortened by 6 bases, J by 5 bases, and the region joining them spans 20 bases. The CDR3 has 16 amino acids, counting the end cysteine and phenylalanine. Only the CDR3 DNA stays, 48 bases, in frame from base 1. The library was made by the immunoSEQ multiplex PCR assay. About 10^5 TCR templates per sample were assayed by the deep sequencing platform. Genomic DNA extracted from sorted T cells was the material used for TCRbeta CDR3 sequencing. On the study's bioinformatics: The R programming language was used for clonal analysis of TCRbeta CDR3 data. Alloreactive CD4+ and CD8+ clones were identified by comparing unstimulated samples to CFSE-low samples taken after the reaction. Regulatory or non-regulatory origin was assigned to alloreactive CD4+ clones by matching of sequences to sorted unstimulated Treg and non-Treg repertoires. TCRdb took this table from immuneACCESS and kept in-frame rearrangements with V and J called. Such tables lack part of the clones; where checked against another copy, unresolved V genes explain under half of the gap, and the rest is unexplained. V and J calls and clone size are copied from that table; D and trimming were computed from the DNA. The sample records some 120,000 clones, just under 95% of which are singletons. The top ten clonotypes cover approximately 0.17% of the sample.

The chain uses TRBV27 and TRBJ2-1, and TRBD2 may be the D gene, going by 5 matching bases. Material for sequencing was non-Treg CD4+ T cells sorted from blood. Per the publication, the cell subset or site label means: FACS-sorted unstimulated CD4+ non-regulatory T cells. The sequence was collected from a human donor in good health. The sequence in DNA is TGTGCCAGCAGCGATATTAAGCGGTACCCCAACAATGAGCAGTTCTTC. Translated, it reads CASSDIKRYPNNEQFF.